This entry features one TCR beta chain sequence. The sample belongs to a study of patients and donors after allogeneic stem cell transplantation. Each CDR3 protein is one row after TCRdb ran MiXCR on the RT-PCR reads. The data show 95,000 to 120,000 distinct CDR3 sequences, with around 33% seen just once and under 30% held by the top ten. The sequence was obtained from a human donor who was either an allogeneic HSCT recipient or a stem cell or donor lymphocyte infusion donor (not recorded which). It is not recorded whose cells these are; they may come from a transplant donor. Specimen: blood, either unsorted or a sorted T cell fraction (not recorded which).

CDR3 residues: CASSLLPGNQPQHF. The CDR3 DNA reads TGTGCCAGCAGTTTACTGCCCGGCAATCAGCCCCAGCATTTT. The chain links TRBV28 to TRBJ1-5; D is ambiguous. The CDR3 length is 14 residues. Trimming took off 2 bases at V and 2 bases at J, with 7 bases between the two ends. Germline values: CDR1 MDHEN, CDR2 SYDVKM.